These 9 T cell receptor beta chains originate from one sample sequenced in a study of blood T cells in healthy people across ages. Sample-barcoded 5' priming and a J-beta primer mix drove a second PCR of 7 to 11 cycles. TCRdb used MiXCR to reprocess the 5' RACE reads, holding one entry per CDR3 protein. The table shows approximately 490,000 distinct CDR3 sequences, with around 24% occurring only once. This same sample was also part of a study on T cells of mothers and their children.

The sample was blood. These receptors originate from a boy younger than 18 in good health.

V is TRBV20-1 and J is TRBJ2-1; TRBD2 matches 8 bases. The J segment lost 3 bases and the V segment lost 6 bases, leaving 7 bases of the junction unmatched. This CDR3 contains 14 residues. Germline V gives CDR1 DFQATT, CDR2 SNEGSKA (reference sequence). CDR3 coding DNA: TGCAGTGCGAACCTAGCGGGTCACTACAATGAGCAGTTCTTC. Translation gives CSANLAGHYNEQFF.

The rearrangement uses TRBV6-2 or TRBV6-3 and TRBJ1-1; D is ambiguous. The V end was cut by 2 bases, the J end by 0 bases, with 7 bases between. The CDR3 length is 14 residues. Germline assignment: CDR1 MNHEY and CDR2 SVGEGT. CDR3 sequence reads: CASSYSWVNTEAFF. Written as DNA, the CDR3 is TGTGCCAGCAGTTACAGCTGGGTGAACACTGAAGCTTTCTTT.

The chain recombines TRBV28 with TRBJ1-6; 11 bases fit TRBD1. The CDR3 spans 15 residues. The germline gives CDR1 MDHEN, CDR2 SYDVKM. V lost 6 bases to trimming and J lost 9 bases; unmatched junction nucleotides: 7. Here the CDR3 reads CASSPTGTGGSPLHF. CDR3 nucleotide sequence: TGTGCCAGCAGCCCTACCGGGACAGGGGGTTCACCCCTCCACTTT.

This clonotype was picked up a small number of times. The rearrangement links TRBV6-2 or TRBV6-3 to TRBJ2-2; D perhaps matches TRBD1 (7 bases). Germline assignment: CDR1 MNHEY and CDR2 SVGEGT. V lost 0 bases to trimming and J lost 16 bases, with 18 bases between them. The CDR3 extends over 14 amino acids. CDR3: CASSYSIPDRRGFF. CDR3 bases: TGTGCCAGCAGTTACTCGATTCCGGACAGGAGGGGGTTTTTT.

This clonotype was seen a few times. CDR3 sequence (DNA): TGTGCCAGCAGCTACCACTACGGGGACCAAGAGACCCAGTACTTC. Translated, it gives CASSYHYGDQETQYF. V usage is TRBV9 and J usage is TRBJ2-5; possible D gene TRBD2, 5 bases. The CDR3 contains 15 residues. The V gene's germline CDR1 is SGDLS and CDR2 YYNGEE. The ends were cut back, 4 bases at V and 0 bases at J, with 13 bases in the middle.

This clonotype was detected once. The CDR3 here is CASSLGTGAGLQDTQYF. DNA for the CDR3: TGTGCCAGCAGTTTGGGGACCGGGGCGGGACTACAAGATACGCAGTATTTT. The chain has TRBV27 and TRBJ2-3; 7 bases are a match to TRBD2. The CDR3 has 17 amino acids. Losses at the gene ends were 3 bases for V and 5 bases for J; bases not matched to a gene: 14. Per the germline V gene, CDR1 is MNHEY and CDR2 is SMNVEV (reference sequence).

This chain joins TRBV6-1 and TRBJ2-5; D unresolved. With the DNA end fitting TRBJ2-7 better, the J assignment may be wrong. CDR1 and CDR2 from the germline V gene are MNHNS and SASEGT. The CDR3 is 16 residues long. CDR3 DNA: TGTGCCAGCAGTGAAGCGGATACTACCACTTTCTACGAGCAGTACTTC. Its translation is CASSEADTTTFYEQYF.

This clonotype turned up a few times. The chain's CDR3 is CASSPSVGGGAWSGELFF. CDR3 bases: TGTGCCAGCAGCCCATCAGTCGGCGGGGGGGCCTGGTCCGGGGAGCTGTTTTTT. The chain is built from TRBV9 and TRBJ2-2; 9 nucleotides match TRBD2. This CDR3 region has 18 residues. The V gene's germline CDR1 is SGDLS and CDR2 YYNGEE. The ends lost 4 bases at V and 6 bases at J; junction bases unmatched: 16.

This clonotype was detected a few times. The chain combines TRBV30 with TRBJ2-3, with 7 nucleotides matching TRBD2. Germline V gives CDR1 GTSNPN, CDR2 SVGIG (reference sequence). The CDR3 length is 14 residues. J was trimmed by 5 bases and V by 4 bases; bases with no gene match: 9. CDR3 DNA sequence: TGTGCCTGGAACCGTGGCGGGGAGGGAGATACGCAGTATTTT. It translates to CAWNRGGEGDTQYF.